The 2 T cell receptor beta chains presented below share a single source sample, sequenced in a study of molecular identifiers for immune sequencing clone quantification. One entry per CDR3 protein, called by TCRdb with MiXCR from the PCR reads. This sample has over 55,000 distinct CDR3 sequences, with less than 20% found just once. Sequencing was performed on naive CD8+ T cells from blood, with Jurkat cell RNA spiked in. The subset was: FACS-sorted CD8+CD4-CCR7+CD45RA+ naive T cells. These receptors came from a human donor in good health. Some libraries in this study had Jurkat cell RNA spiked in.

In its sample, this clonotype was seen many times. In DNA, the CDR3 is TGTGCCAGCAGTTTAGACATGGGCACCGCCTACGAGCAGTACTTC. It codes for CASSLDMGTAYEQYF. The gene calls are TRBV28 and TRBJ2-7; no definite D call. This CDR3 has 15 residues. Germline CDR1 is MDHEN and CDR2 is SYDVKM. The V end lost 2 bases, the J end lost 2 bases, and 13 bases lay between the germline ends.

This clonotype was picked up many times. This chain connects TRBV30 to TRBJ2-2, with TRBD2 matching 10 bases. The germline V gene has CDR1 GTSNPN and CDR2 SVGIG (reference sequence). This CDR3 has 14 residues. CDR3 coding DNA: TGTGCTGTAATAGCGGGAGGTACCACCGGGGAGCTGTTTTTT. Amino acids: CAVIAGGTTGELFF.